The 11 T cell receptor beta chains below all came from one sample that was sequenced in a study of blood T cell repertoires in COVID-19. The repertoire was sequenced with immunoSEQ multiplex PCR; TCRdb's copy has only in-frame clones and lacks some. The table includes 120,000 or so clones, 85% detected once. Specimen: peripheral blood. The origin of the receptors is a man older than 75 with active or convalescent COVID-19.

The rearrangement links TRBV4-2 to TRBJ2-2; perhaps TRBD2 as D (5 bases). Per germline, CDR1 LGHNA and CDR2 YNFKEQ. The CDR3 has 13 residues. V lost 2 bases and J 7 bases, leaving 8 bases between the germline ends. The CDR3 bases are TGTGCCAGCAGCCAAATCCGGGGCGGGGAGCTGTTTTTT. This translates into CASSQIRGGELFF.

The gene calls are TRBV2 and TRBJ1-2; 8 bases are a match to TRBD1. Germline trimming cut 8 bases from V and 4 bases from J; bases unmatched to any gene: 9. The CDR3 loop spans 14 amino acids. CDR1 and CDR2 (germline): SNHLY, FYNNEI. CDR3: CASDDRGTSYGYTF. CDR3 in DNA: TGTGCCAGCGACGACAGGGGTACAAGCTATGGCTACACCTTC.

The chain carries TRBV13 and TRBJ2-3; 10 bases align to TRBD2. CDR1 is PRHDT, CDR2 FYEKMQ, per germline (reference sequence). The CDR3 loop spans 16 amino acids. V gave up 2 bases and J gave up 3 bases; unmatched junction bases: 5. CDR3 region: CASSLRRAGGTDTQYF. DNA of the CDR3: TGTGCCAGCAGCTTACGACGAGCGGGAGGGACAGATACGCAGTATTTT.

The chain is built from TRBV18 and TRBJ2-2, with TRBD2 matching 8 bases. The ends lost 5 bases at V and 2 bases at J; junction bases unmatched: 7. CDR1 is KGHSH, CDR2 LQKENI, per germline. The CDR3 spans 16 residues. The CDR3 bases are TGTGCCAGCTCATCCATTAGCGGGGAAAACACCGGGGAGCTGTTTTTT. This translates into CASSSISGENTGELFF.

Note on this clone: An end of the junction differs from the germline gene, which may be a read error. The CDR3 nucleotides read TGTGCCGGTAGTGCGCGAACGAACACTGAAGCTTTCTTT. This encodes CAGSARTNTEAFF. The rearrangement links TRBV19 to TRBJ1-1; D remains unclear. The CDR3 loop spans 13 amino acids. Germline CDR1 is LNHDA and CDR2 is SQIVND (reference sequence).

The chain employs TRBV27 and TRBJ1-1; TRBD1 matches at 11 bases. J gave up 5 bases and V 5 bases, and 7 bases lay outside the gene matches. This CDR3 contains 15 residues. The V gene's germline CDR1 is MNHEY and CDR2 SMNVEV (reference sequence). CDR3: CASSQRTGGDTEAFF. CDR3 sequence (DNA): TGTGCCAGCAGTCAACGGACAGGGGGCGATACTGAAGCTTTCTTT.

The V call is TRBV4-1, the J call TRBJ2-5, with TRBD1 identical over 7 bases. This CDR3 is 15 amino acids long. Germline CDR1 MGHRA, CDR2 YSYEKL. Losses at the gene ends were 4 bases for V and 4 bases for J; bases not matched to a gene: 9. The CDR3 loop reads CASSPHGTGVETQYF. CDR3 DNA: TGCGCCAGCAGCCCGCACGGAACAGGGGTAGAGACCCAGTACTTC.

The chain couples TRBV5-4 to TRBJ2-2, with 9 positions matching TRBD1. Germline CDR1 SGHNT, CDR2 YYREEE (reference sequence). The CDR3 runs to 15 residues. After removal of 4 bases from V and 1 base from J, the junction contained 2 bases not matched to a gene. DNA for the CDR3: TGTGCCAGCAGCCAGGGACAGGGGAACACCGGGGAGCTGTTTTTT. Translation gives CASSQGQGNTGELFF.

This chain connects TRBV10-1 to TRBJ2-1; TRBD2 matches 10 bases. This CDR3 is built from 18 residues. Germline V gene sequence: CDR1 WNHNN, CDR2 SYGVQD (reference sequence). J lost 5 bases, V lost 4 bases, and 14 bases had no gene match. CDR3 in amino acids: CASSGTGLAAFWHNEQFF. CDR3 nucleotides: TGCGCCAGCAGTGGGACCGGACTAGCGGCCTTCTGGCACAATGAGCAGTTCTTC.

The gene calls are TRBV11-2 and TRBJ1-1; D call uncertain. This CDR3 has 13 residues. The V end was cut by 2 bases, the J end by 1 base, with 5 bases between. Germline CDR1 and CDR2: SGHAT and FQNNGV. CDR3 sequence (DNA): TGTGCCAGCAGCTTATATTGGAACACTGAAGCTTTCTTT. Its translation is CASSLYWNTEAFF.

This clone came up a few times. V is TRBV4-1 and J is TRBJ2-5; TRBD1 agrees at 11 bases. The CDR3 length is 15 residues. Germline CDR1 is MGHRA and CDR2 is YSYEKL. J was trimmed by 6 bases and V by 4 bases; bases with no gene match: 7. The CDR3 DNA is TGCGCCAGCAGCCGCCCAGGGACAGGGGGAAAGACCCAGTACTTC. This codes for CASSRPGTGGKTQYF.